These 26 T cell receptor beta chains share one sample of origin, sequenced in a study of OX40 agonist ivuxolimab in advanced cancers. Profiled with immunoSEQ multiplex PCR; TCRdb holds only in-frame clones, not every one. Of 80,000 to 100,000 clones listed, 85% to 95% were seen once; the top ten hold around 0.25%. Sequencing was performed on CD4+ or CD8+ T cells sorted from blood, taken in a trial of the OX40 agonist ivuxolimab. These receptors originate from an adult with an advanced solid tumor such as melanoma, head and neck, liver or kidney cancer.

The CDR3 is CAWSTGTPNIQYF. CDR3 nucleotides: TGTGCCTGGAGCACCGGGACTCCCAACATTCAGTACTTC. The J gene is TRBJ2-4, the V gene TRBV30, with D possibly being TRBD2 (6 bases). This CDR3 spans 13 amino acids. Germline-derived CDR1 and CDR2 are GTSNPN and SVGIG (reference sequence). Trimming removed 3 bases at V and 7 bases at J, with 13 bases between.

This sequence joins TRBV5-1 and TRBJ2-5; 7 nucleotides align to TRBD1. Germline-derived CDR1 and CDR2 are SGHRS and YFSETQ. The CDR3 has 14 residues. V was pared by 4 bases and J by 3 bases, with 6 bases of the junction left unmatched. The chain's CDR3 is CASSVQGMEETQYF. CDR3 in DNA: TGCGCCAGCAGCGTACAGGGGATGGAAGAGACCCAGTACTTC.

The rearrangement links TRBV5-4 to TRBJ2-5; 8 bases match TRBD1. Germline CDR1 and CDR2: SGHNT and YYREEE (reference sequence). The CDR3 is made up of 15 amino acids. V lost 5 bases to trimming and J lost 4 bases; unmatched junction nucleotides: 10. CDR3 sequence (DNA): TGTGCCAGCAGGCAAAAACAGGGGGGAGGAGAGACCCAGTACTTC. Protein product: CASRQKQGGGETQYF.

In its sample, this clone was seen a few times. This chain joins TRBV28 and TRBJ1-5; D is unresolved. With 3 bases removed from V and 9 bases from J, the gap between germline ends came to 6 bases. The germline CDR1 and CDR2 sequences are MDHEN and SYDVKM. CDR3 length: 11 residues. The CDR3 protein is CASSFVWPQHF. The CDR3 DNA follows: TGTGCCAGCAGTTTTGTATGGCCCCAGCATTTT. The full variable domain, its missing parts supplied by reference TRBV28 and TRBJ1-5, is DVKVTQSSRYLVKRTGEKVFLECVQDMDHENMFWYRQDPGLGLRLIYFSYDVKMKEKGDIPEGYSVSREKKERFSLILESASTNQTSMYLCASSFVWPQHFGDGTRLSIL.

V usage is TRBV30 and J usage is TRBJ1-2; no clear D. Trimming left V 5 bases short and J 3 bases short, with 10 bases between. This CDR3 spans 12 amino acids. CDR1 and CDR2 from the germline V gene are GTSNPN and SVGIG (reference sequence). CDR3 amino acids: CAWLTVYYGYTF. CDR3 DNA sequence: TGTGCCTGGTTGACGGTTTACTATGGCTACACCTTC.

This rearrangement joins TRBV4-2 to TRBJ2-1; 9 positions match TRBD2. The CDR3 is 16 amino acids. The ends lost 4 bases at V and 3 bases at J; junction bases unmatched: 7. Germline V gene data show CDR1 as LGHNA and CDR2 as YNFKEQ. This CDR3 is CASSRRLAESYNEQFF. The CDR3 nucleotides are TGTGCCAGCAGCCGTCGACTAGCGGAGAGCTACAATGAGCAGTTCTTC.

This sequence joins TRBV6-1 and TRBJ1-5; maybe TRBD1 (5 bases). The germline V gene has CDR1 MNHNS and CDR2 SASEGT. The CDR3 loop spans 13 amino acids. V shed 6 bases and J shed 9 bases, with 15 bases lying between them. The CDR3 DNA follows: TGTGCCAGCAGCGCGCGGGACCTCGGGCCCCAGCATTTT. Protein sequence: CASSARDLGPQHF.

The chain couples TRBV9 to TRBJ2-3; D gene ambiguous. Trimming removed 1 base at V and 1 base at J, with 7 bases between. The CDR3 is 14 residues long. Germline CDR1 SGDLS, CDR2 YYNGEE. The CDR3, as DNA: TGTGCCAGCAGCGTAAGTTCTGGCACAGATACGCAGTATTTT. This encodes CASSVSSGTDTQYF.

CDR3 in amino acids: CASSSQGQSNEQFF. CDR3 sequence (DNA): TGCGCCAGCAGCTCCCAGGGCCAGAGCAATGAGCAGTTCTTC. The rearrangement uses TRBV5-1 and TRBJ2-1; the D gene is possibly TRBD1 (5 bases). The V gene's germline CDR1 is SGHRS and CDR2 YFSETQ. Between the trimmed V and J ends, which lost 3 bases and 6 bases, there was a span of 13 bases. The CDR3 has 14 residues. Using reference TRBV5-1 and TRBJ2-1 for the parts outside the CDR3, the full variable domain is KAGVTQTPRYLIKTRGQQVTLSCSPISGHRSVSWYQQTPGQGLQFLFEYFSETQRNKGNFPGRFSGRQFSNSRSEMNVSTLELGDSALYLCASSSQGQSNEQFFGPGTRLTVL.

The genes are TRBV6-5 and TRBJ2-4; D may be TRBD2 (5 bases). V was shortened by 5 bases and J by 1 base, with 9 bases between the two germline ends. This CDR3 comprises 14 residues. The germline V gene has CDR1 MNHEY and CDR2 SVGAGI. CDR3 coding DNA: TGTGCCAGCAGTCGAGGGTCGGCCAAAAACATTCAGTACTTC. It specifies CASSRGSAKNIQYF.

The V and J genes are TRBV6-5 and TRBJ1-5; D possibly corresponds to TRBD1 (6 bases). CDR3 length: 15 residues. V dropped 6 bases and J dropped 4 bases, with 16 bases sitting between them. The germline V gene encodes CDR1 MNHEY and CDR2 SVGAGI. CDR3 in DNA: TGTGCCAGCAGGGGGACCGGGGGCTCAAATCAGCCCCAGCATTTT. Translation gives CASRGTGGSNQPQHF.

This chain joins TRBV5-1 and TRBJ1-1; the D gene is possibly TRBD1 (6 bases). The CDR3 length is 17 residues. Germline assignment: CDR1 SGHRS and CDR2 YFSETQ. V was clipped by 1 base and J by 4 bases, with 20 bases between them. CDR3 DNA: TGCGCCAGCAGCTTGCGCGGGGGCGGGGTGGACCGCACTGAAGCTTTCTTT. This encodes CASSLRGGGVDRTEAFF.

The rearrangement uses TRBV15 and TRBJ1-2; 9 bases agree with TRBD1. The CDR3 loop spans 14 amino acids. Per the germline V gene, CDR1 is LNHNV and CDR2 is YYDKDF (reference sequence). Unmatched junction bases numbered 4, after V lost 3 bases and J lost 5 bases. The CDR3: CATSRGQGGYGYTF. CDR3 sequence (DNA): TGTGCCACCAGCAGGGGACAGGGTGGGTATGGCTACACCTTC.

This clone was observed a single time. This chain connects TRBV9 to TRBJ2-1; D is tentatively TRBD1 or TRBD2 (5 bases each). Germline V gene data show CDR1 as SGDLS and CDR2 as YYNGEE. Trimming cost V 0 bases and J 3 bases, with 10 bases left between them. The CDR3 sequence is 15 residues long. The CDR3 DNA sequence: TGTGCCAGCAGCGTAGATGGGACCAACTACAATGAGCAGTTCTTC. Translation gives CASSVDGTNYNEQFF.

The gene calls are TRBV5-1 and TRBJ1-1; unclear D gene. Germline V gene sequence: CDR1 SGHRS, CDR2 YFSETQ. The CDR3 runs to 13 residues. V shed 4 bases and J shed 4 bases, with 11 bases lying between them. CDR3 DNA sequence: TGCGCCAGCAGCCTGACCGTCAGCACTGAAGCTTTCTTT. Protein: CASSLTVSTEAFF.

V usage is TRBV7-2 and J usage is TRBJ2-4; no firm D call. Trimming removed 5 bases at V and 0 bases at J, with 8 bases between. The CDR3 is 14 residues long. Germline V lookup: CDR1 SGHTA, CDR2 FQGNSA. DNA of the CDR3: TGTGCCAGCAGCAGACTCAGAGCCAAAAACATTCAGTACTTC. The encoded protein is CASSRLRAKNIQYF. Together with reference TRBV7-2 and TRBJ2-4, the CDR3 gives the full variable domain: GAGVSQSPSNKVTEKGKDVELRCDPISGHTALYWYRQSLGQGLEFLIYFQGNSAPDKSGLPSDRFSAERTGGSVSTLTIQRTQQEDSAVYLCASSRLRAKNIQYFGAGTRLSVL.

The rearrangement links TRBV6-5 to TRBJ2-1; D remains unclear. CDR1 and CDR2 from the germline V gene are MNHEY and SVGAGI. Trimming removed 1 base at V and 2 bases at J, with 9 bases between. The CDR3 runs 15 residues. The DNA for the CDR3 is TGTGCCAGCAGTTACTTAATGGCGGCCTACAATGAGCAGTTCTTC. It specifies CASSYLMAAYNEQFF.

CDR3 in amino acids: CASSPSSGDGFEQYF. CDR3 bases: TGTGCCAGCAGCCCTTCTTCAGGGGATGGGTTCGAGCAGTACTTC. The chain couples TRBV4-2 to TRBJ2-7; TRBD1 might be the D (6 bases). V lost 4 bases to trimming and J lost 6 bases, with 19 bases between them. This CDR3 contains 15 residues. CDR1 is LGHNA and CDR2 is YNFKEQ in the germline V gene.

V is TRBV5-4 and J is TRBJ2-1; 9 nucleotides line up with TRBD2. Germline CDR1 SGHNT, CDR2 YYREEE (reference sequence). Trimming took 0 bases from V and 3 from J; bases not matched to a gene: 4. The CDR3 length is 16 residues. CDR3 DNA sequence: TGTGCCAGCAGCTTGGGTAGCGGGAGCCTCTACAATGAGCAGTTCTTC. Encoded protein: CASSLGSGSLYNEQFF.

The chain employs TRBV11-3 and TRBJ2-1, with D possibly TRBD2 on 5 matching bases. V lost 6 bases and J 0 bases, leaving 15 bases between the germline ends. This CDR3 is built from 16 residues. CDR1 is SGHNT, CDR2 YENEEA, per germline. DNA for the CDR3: TGTGCCAGCAGTCCCACTCGGGGAAACTCCTACAATGAGCAGTTCTTC. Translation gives CASSPTRGNSYNEQFF.

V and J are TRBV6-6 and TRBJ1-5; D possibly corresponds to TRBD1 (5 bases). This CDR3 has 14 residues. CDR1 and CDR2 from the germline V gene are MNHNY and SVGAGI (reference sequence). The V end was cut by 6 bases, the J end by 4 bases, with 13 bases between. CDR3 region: CASSSGQLNQPQHF. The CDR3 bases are TGTGCCAGCAGCTCCGGACAACTTAATCAGCCCCAGCATTTT.

The CDR3 DNA follows: TGCGCCAGCAGCTTCTACAGACCCCCGCCAGATACGCAGTATTTT. Translating gives CASSFYRPPPDTQYF. V is TRBV5-1 and J is TRBJ2-3; D uncertain. CDR1 is SGHRS and CDR2 is YFSETQ in the germline V gene. The CDR3 runs 15 residues. Trimming took off 2 bases at V and 4 bases at J, with 14 bases between the two ends. Supplemented by reference TRBV5-1 and TRBJ2-3, the full variable domain reads KAGVTQTPRYLIKTRGQQVTLSCSPISGHRSVSWYQQTPGQGLQFLFEYFSETQRNKGNFPGRFSGRQFSNSRSEMNVSTLELGDSALYLCASSFYRPPPDTQYFGPGTRLTVL.

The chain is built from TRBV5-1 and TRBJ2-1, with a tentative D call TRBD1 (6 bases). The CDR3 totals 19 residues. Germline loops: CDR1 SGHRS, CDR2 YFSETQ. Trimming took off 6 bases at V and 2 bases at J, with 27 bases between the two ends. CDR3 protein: CASNRGYLPGTPTYNEQFF. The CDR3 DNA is TGCGCCAGCAATCGAGGGTACCTACCCGGGACACCCACCTACAATGAGCAGTTCTTC.

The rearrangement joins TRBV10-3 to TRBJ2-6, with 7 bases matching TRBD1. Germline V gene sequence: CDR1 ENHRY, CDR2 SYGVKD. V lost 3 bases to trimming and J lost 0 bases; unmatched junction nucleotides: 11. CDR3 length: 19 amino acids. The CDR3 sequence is CAISDPQGRDSSGANVLTF. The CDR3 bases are TGTGCCATCAGTGACCCACAGGGGAGAGACAGCTCTGGGGCCAACGTCCTGACTTTC.

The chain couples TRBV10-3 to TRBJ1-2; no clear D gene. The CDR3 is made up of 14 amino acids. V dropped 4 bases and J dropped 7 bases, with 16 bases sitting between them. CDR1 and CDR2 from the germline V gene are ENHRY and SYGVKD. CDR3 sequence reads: CAISVGERGTGYTF. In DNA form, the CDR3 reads TGTGCCATCAGTGTTGGGGAACGTGGTACTGGCTACACCTTC.

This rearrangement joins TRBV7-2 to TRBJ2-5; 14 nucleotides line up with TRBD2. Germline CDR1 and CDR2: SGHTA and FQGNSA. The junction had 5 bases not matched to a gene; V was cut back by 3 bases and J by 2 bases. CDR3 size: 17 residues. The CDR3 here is CASSFMRLAGGQETQYF. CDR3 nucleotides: TGTGCCAGCAGCTTCATGAGACTAGCGGGAGGGCAAGAGACCCAGTACTTC.